The rows below give T cell receptor beta chains drawn from one sample of a study of T cells in Graves' hyperthyroidism and ophthalmopathy. TCRdb re-analysed the multiplex PCR reads in MiXCR, keeping a single row per CDR3 protein. The sample includes 500,000 to 700,000 distinct CDR3 sequences, about a sixth of them seen just once. The source material was blood. These receptors were taken from a woman younger than 35 with Graves' hyperthyroidism. CDR3s include the opening cysteine and the closing phenylalanine or tryptophan. The order of the fields is J gene, D gene, clone size, V gene, CDR3 protein, CDR3 DNA. The D gene is left open where the match is weak. Part of the rows lack a size; the others show once, few, many or a class for expanded clones.

TRBJ1-5,TRBD1,many,TRBV12-3/TRBV12-4,CASSSQGLQPQHF,TGTGCCAGCAGTTCACAGGGGCTACAGCCCCAGCATTTT
TRBJ2-1,TRBD2,many,TRBV12-3/TRBV12-4,CASSLALGLTSGRYNEQFF,TGTGCCAGCAGTTTAGCGCTAGGACTTACTAGCGGGAGGTACAATGAGCAGTTCTTC
TRBJ1-1,.,.,TRBV6-1,CASRDFPLTEAFF,TGTGCCAGCCGGGATTTCCCTCTGACTGAAGCTTTCTTT
TRBJ2-5,.,many,TRBV20-1,CRGAGRGETQYF,TGCAGGGGGGCGGGGCGAGGAGAGACCCAGTACTTC
TRBJ2-5,.,.,TRBV30,CAWSVGGLSGTQYF,TGTGCCTGGAGTGTCGGAGGACTGTCGGGGACCCAGTACTTC
TRBJ1-4,.,.,TRBV7-2,CASSLVWGRADEKLFF,TGTGCCAGCAGCTTAGTATGGGGGCGGGCGGATGAAAAACTGTTTTTT
TRBJ2-7,TRBD2,many,TRBV6-2/TRBV6-3,CASSYYSAGEEQYF,TGTGCCAGCAGTTACTACTCCGCGGGAGAGGAGCAGTACTTC
TRBJ1-5,TRBD1,many,TRBV4-3,CASSQGTGSNQPQHF,TGCGCCAGCAGCCAGGGGACAGGTAGCAATCAGCCCCAGCATTTT
TRBJ2-1,TRBD2,many,TRBV2,CASREAGGAYNEQFF,TGTGCCAGCCGGGAAGCGGGGGGTGCCTACAATGAGCAGTTCTTC
TRBJ2-7,TRBD2,many,TRBV20-1,CSASPAGGAEQYF,TGCAGTGCTAGCCCAGCGGGAGGAGCCGAGCAGTACTTC
TRBJ2-1,.,.,TRBV14,CASSQDFGGISSRNEQFF,TGTGCCAGCAGCCAAGACTTTGGCGGGATAAGCTCCCGCAATGAGCAGTTCTTC
TRBJ2-5,TRBD2,many,TRBV6-1,CASSEAPGLAGGLGETQYF,TGTGCCAGCAGTGAAGCCCCAGGACTAGCGGGAGGGCTCGGTGAGACCCAGTACTTC
TRBJ2-3,.,many,TRBV6-1,CASQLRRARDRTDTQYF,TGTGCCAGCCAGTTACGTAGGGCTCGGGACCGCACAGATACGCAGTATTTT
TRBJ2-4,.,.,TRBV2,CASSEYPNETKNIQYF,TGTGCCAGCAGTGAATACCCCAACGAGACCAAAAACATTCAGTACTTC
TRBJ2-7,.,many,TRBV2,CAYSPTAYEQYF,TGTGCCTACAGCCCCACAGCCTACGAGCAGTACTTC